The T cell receptor beta chain under discussion was sequenced for a study of OX40 agonist ivuxolimab in advanced cancers. Overall study: Prior anti-PD-1, anti-PD-L1 or anti-CTLA-4 therapy did not bar entry, and about 38% had some. Study-wide findings and caveats: CD4+ and CD8+ blood T cells expanded clonally by week 6 at 0.1 to 3.0 mg/kg. Which antigen the expanded peripheral T cells recognized is unknown.

The V end lost 3 bases, the J end lost 1 base, and 9 bases lay between the germline ends. The germline gives CDR1 LNHDA, CDR2 SQIVND (reference sequence). This CDR3 has 14 residues. TCRdb keeps only in-frame clones here, not all; method: immunoSEQ multiplex PCR. The sample holds about 41,000 clones, roughly 86% seen once. A remark on this clone: The antigen is unknown.

Baseline was the first blood sampling point, followed by cycle 4 day 1 and cycle 7 day 1. This sequence originates from an adult with an advanced solid tumor such as melanoma, head and neck, liver or kidney cancer. V gene TRBV19 combines with J gene TRBJ1-1; D is perhaps TRBD1 (5 bases). The material was CD4+ or CD8+ T cells sorted from blood, obtained in a trial of the OX40 agonist ivuxolimab. The DNA of the CDR3 is TGTGCCAGTAGTATGGGGGTGCAGAACACTGAAGCTTTCTTT. This translates into CASSMGVQNTEAFF.